These 9 T cell receptor beta chains originate from one sample sequenced in a study of cytomegalovirus exposure and HLA in healthy donors. Researchers ran the PCR with 60 Vbeta and 13 Jbeta primers. Profiled with immunoSEQ multiplex PCR; TCRdb holds only in-frame clones, not every one. Here the sample spans 120,000 to 150,000 clones, under 85% being singletons. Sample: PBMCs. The receptors come from a woman between 40 and 50 years old in good health and CMV-seropositive.

The J gene is TRBJ1-4, the V gene TRBV6-5, with a tentative D call TRBD1 (6 bases). The V and J ends lost 4 bases and 8 bases respectively, with 11 bases between them. The CDR3 has 13 residues. Germline V CDR1 and CDR2: MNHEY, SVGAGI. This chain's CDR3 is CASSSPGVEKLFF. The CDR3 nucleotides read TGTGCCAGCAGTTCCCCAGGGGTAGAAAAACTGTTTTTT.

The CDR3 sequence: CASSLDLAADTQYF. CDR3 sequence (DNA): TGTGCCAGCAGCTTAGATTTAGCAGCAGATACGCAGTATTTT. The J gene is TRBJ2-3, the V gene TRBV11-2; D is ambiguous. The V and J ends lost 0 bases and 4 bases respectively, with 8 bases between them. This CDR3 has 14 amino acids. The V gene's germline CDR1 is SGHAT and CDR2 FQNNGV.

This clone appeared a few times. This rearrangement joins TRBV10-3 to TRBJ1-2; 10 bases line up with TRBD1. Germline lookup yields CDR1 ENHRY and CDR2 SYGVKD. J was trimmed by 6 bases and V by 7 bases; bases with no gene match: 5. This CDR3 contains 13 residues. This CDR3 is CAINSDRGHGYTF. DNA for the CDR3: TGTGCCATCAATTCAGACAGGGGGCATGGCTACACCTTC.

This clone has just a few counts. The chain uses TRBV30 and TRBJ2-3; D not certain. Germline loops: CDR1 GTSNPN, CDR2 SVGIG (reference sequence). Trimming shortened V by 0 bases and J by 2 bases, and 3 bases separated the two germline ends. CDR3 length equals 12 residues. CDR3 sequence (DNA): TGTGCCTGGAGTGTCAACACAGATACGCAGTATTTT. Translation: CAWSVNTDTQYF.

About this clone itself: Relative to the germline gene, one junction end is altered; a read error may explain this. This rearrangement joins TRBV7-9 to TRBJ1-5, with 7 bases fitting TRBD1. Germline V gene sequence: CDR1 SEHNR, CDR2 FQNEAQ (reference sequence). This CDR3 is built from 13 residues. CDR3 protein: CSSSQQGYQPQHF. The CDR3, as DNA: TGTTCCAGCAGCCAACAGGGGTACCAGCCCCAGCATTTT.

This clone was detected once. The chain is built from TRBV6-1 and TRBJ1-1; D unresolved. This CDR3 has 12 residues. Trimming left V 2 bases short and J 1 base short, with 2 bases between. Germline assignment: CDR1 MNHNS and CDR2 SASEGT. Here the CDR3 reads CASSEQNTEAFF. The CDR3 bases are TGTGCCAGCAGTGAACAGAACACTGAAGCTTTCTTT.

The chain is built from TRBV5-4 and TRBJ2-2; TRBD2 matches at 8 bases. This CDR3 comprises 16 residues. CDR1 is SGHNT, CDR2 YYREEE, per germline (reference sequence). V trimming: 3 bases; J trimming: 5 bases; junction bases outside the gene matches: 9. CDR3 in amino acids: CASSSWGTSGTGELFF. The CDR3 DNA follows: TGTGCCAGCAGCTCATGGGGGACTAGTGGGACCGGGGAGCTGTTTTTT.

The chain is built from TRBV5-6 and TRBJ2-2; the D is unclear. V gave up 4 bases and J gave up 1 base, with 11 bases separating them. The CDR3 has 15 amino acids. Germline V CDR1 and CDR2: SGHDT, YYEEEE. The CDR3 protein is CASSGGRRNTGELFF. For the CDR3, the DNA is TGTGCCAGCAGCGGCGGTAGAAGGAACACCGGGGAGCTGTTTTTT.

In its sample, this clone was seen a few times. The V gene is TRBV4-1, the J gene TRBJ1-2; a possible D gene is TRBD1 (6 bases). This CDR3 has 17 amino acids. Per germline, CDR1 MGHRA and CDR2 YSYEKL. Trimming stripped 3 bases from V and 4 bases from J, with 21 bases between. The CDR3 reads CASSQETRFGQIYGYTF. The DNA of the CDR3 is TGCGCCAGCAGCCAGGAAACCCGATTCGGACAGATCTATGGCTACACCTTC.